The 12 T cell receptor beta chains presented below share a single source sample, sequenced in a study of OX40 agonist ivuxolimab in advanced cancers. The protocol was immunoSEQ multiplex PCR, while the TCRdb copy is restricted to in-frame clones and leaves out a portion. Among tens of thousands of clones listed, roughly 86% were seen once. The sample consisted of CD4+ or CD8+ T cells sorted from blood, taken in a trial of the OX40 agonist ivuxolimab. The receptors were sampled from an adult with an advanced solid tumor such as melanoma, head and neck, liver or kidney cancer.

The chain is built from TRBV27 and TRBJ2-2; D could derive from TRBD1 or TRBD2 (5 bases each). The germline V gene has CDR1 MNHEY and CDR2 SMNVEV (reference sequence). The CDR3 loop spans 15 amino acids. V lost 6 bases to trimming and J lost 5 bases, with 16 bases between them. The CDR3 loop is CASSPGLAWTGELFF. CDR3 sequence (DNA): TGTGCCAGCAGCCCGGGGCTAGCATGGACCGGGGAGCTGTTTTTT.

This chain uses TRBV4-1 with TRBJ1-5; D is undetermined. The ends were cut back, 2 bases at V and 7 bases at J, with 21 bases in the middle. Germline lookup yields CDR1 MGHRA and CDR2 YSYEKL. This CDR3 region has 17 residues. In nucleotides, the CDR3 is TGCGCCAGCAGCCAAATGGCGGTCAGCTTGTATCGACAGCCCCAGCATTTT. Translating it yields CASSQMAVSLYRQPQHF.

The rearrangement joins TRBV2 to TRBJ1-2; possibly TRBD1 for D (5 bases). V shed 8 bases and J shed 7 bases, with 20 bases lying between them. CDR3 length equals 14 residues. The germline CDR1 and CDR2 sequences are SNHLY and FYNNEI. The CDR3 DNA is TGTGCCAGCCTCCTGTTGGACACCCGCGGTGGCTACACCTTC. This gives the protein CASLLLDTRGGYTF.

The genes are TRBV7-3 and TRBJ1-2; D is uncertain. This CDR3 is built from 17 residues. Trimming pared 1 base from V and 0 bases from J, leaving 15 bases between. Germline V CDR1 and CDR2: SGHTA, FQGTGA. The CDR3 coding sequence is TGTGCCAGCAGCTTAAACGCAGACCCAGTCCCTAACTATGGCTACACCTTC. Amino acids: CASSLNADPVPNYGYTF.

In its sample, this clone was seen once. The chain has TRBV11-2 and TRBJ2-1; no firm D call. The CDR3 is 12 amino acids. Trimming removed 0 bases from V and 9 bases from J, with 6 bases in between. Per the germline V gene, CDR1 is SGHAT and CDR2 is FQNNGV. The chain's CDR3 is CASSLDRGEQFF. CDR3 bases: TGTGCCAGCAGCTTAGATCGAGGTGAGCAGTTCTTC.

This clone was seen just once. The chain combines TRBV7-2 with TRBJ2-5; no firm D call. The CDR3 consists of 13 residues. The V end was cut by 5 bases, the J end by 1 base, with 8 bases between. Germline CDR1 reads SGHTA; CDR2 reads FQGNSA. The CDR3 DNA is TGTGCCAGCAGCAAAGACGGCCAAGAGACCCAGTACTTC. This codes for CASSKDGQETQYF.

The CDR3 spells CASSLLEGAAKNIQYF. In DNA, the CDR3 is TGTGCCAGCAGTTTATTGGAGGGGGCGGCCAAAAACATTCAGTACTTC. J is TRBJ2-4 and V is TRBV28; TRBD1 might be the D (7 bases). Trimming left V 1 base short and J 1 base short, with 11 bases between. The CDR3 has 16 residues. Germline CDR1 and CDR2: MDHEN and SYDVKM.

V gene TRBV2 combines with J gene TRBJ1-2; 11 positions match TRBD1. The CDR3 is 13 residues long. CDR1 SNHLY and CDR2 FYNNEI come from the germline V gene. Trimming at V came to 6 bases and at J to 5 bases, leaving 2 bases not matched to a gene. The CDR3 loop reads CASRDRGRYGYTF. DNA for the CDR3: TGTGCCAGCAGGGACAGGGGGCGGTATGGCTACACCTTC.

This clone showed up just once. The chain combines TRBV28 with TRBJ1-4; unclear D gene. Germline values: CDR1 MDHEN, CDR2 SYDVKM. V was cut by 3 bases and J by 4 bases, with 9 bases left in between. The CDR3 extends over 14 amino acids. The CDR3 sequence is CASSLDQHNEKLFF. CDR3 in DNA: TGTGCCAGCAGTTTGGATCAGCATAATGAAAAACTGTTTTTT.

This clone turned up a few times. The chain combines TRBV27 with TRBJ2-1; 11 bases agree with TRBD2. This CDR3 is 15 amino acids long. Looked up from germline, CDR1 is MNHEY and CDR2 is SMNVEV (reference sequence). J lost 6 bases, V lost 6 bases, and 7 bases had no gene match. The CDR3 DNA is TGTGCCAGCAGGCAATCCGGGACTAGCGGCAATGAGCAGTTCTTC. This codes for CASRQSGTSGNEQFF.

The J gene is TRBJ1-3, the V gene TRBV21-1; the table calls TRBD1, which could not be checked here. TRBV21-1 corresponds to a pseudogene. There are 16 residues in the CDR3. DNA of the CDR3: TGTGCCAGCAGCACAGAGCTGGACAGGGGCAAAAACACCATATATTTT. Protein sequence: CASSTELDRGKNTIYF.

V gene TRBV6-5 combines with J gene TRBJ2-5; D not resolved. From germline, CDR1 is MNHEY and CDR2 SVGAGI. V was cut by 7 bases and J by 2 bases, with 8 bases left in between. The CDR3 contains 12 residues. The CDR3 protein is CASTGYQETQYF. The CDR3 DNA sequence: TGTGCCAGCACTGGGTATCAAGAGACCCAGTACTTC.